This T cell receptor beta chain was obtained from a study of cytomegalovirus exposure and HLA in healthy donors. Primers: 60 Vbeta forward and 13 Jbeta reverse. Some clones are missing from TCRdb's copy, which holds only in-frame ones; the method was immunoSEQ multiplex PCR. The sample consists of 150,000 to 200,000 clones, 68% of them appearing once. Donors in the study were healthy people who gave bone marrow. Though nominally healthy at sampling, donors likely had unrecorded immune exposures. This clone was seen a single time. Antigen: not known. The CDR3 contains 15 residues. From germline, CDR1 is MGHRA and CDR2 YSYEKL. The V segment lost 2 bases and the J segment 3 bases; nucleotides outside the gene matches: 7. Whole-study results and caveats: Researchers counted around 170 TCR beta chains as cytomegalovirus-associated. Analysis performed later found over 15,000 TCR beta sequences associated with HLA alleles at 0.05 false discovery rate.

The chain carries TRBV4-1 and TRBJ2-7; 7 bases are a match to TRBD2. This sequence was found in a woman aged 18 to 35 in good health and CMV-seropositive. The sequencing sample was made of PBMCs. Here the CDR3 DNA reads TGCGCCAGCAGCCAACTCGCGGGAGAGTACTACGAGCAGTACTTC. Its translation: CASSQLAGEYYEQYF.